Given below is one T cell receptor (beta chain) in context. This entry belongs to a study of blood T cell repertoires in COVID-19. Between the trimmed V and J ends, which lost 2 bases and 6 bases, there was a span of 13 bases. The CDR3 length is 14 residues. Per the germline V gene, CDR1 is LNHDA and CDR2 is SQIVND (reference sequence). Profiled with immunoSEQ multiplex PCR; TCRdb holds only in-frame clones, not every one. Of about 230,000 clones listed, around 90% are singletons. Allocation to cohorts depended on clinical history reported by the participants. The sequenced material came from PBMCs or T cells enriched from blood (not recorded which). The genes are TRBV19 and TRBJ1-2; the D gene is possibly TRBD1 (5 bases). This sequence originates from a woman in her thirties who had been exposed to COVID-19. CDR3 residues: CASSISSRVHGYTF. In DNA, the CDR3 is TGTGCCAGTAGTATAAGTAGCAGGGTCCATGGCTACACCTTC.